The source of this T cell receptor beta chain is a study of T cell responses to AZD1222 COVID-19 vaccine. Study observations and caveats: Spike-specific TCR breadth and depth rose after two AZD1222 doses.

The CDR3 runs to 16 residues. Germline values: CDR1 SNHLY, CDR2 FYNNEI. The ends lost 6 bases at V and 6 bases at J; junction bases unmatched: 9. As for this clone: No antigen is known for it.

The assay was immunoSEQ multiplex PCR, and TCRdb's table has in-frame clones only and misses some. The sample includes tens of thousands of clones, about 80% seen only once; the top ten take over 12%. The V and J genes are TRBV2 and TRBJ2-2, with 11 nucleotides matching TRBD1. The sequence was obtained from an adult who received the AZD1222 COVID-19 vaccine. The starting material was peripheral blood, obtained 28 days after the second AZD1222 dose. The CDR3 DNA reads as TGTGCCAGCAGACACCTGGGGGGACAGGGGGCCGGGGAGCTGTTTTTT. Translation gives CASRHLGGQGAGELFF.